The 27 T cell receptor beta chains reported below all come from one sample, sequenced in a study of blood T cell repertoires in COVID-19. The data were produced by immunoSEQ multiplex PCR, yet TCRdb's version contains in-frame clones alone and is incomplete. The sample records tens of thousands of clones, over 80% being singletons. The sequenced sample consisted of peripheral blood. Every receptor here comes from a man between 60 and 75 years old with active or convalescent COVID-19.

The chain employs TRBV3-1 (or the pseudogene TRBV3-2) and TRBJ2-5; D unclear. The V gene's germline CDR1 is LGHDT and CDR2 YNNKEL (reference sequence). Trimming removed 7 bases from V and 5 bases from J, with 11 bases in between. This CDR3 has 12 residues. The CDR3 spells CASTDPGETQYF. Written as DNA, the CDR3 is TGTGCCAGCACTGACCCCGGGGAGACCCAGTACTTC.

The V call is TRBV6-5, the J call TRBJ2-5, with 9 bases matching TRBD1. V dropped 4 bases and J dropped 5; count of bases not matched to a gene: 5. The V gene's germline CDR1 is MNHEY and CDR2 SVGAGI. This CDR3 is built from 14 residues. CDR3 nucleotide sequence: TGTGCCAGCAGTTCGGGACAGGGTGCGGAGACCCAGTACTTC. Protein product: CASSSGQGAETQYF.

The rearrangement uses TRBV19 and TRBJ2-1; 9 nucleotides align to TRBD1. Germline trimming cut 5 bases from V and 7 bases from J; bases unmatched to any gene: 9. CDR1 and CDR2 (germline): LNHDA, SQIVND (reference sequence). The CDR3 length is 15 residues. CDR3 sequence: CASSPWTGVGNEQFF. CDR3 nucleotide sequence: TGTGCCAGTAGTCCTTGGACAGGGGTAGGGAATGAGCAGTTCTTC.

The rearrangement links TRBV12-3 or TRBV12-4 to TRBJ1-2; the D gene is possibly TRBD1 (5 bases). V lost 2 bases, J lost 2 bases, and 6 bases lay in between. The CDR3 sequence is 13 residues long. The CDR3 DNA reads TGTGCCAGCAGTTTACAGGGAAACTATGGCTACACCTTC. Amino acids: CASSLQGNYGYTF.

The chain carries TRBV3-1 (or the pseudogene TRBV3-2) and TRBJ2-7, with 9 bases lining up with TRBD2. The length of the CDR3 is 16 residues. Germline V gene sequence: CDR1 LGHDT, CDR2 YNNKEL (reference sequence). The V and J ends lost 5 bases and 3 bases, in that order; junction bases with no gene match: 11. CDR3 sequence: CASSNSGTSRRYEQYF. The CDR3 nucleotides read TGTGCCAGCAGCAATTCCGGGACTAGCAGGCGCTACGAGCAGTACTTC.

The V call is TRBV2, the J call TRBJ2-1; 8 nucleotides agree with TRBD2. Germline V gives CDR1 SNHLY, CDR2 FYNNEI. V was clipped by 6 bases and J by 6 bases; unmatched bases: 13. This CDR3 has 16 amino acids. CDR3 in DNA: TGTGCCAGCAGGGCTTCGAGCGGGGGAGCCTCCAATGAGCAGTTCTTC. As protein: CASRASSGGASNEQFF. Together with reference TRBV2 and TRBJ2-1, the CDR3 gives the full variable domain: EPEVTQTPSHQVTQMGQEVILRCVPISNHLYFYWYRQILGQKVEFLVSFYNNEISEKSEIFDDQFSVERPDGSNFTLKIRSTKLEDSAMYFCASRASSGGASNEQFFGPGTRLTVL.

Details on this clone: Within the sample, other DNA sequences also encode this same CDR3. The CDR3 is CASSLGLAGTDTQYF. For the CDR3, the DNA is TGTGCCAGCAGCTTGGGACTAGCGGGGACAGATACGCAGTATTTT. The chain uses TRBV7-9 and TRBJ2-3; TRBD2 agrees at 13 bases. Trimming took 3 bases from V and 3 from J; bases not matched to a gene: 0. CDR3 length: 15 residues. The germline V gene encodes CDR1 SEHNR and CDR2 FQNEAQ (reference sequence).

The CDR3 sequence: CASGSRQSEAFF. In DNA form, the CDR3 reads TGTGCCAGCGGCTCGCGGCAGTCTGAAGCTTTCTTT. This rearrangement joins TRBV7-9 to TRBJ1-1, with D uncertain. V lost 8 bases and J 6 bases, leaving 13 bases between the germline ends. CDR3 length: 12 residues. Germline CDR1 and CDR2: SEHNR and FQNEAQ (reference sequence). Together with reference TRBV7-9 and TRBJ1-1, the CDR3 gives the full variable domain: DTGVSQNPRHKITKRGQNVTFRCDPISEHNRLYWYRQTLGQGPEFLTYFQNEAQLEKSRLLSDRFSAERPKGSFSTLEIQRTEQGDSAMYLCASGSRQSEAFFGQGTRLTVV.

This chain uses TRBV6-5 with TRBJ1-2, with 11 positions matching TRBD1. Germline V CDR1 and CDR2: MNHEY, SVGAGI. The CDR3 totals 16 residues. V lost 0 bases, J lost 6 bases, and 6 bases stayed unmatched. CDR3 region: CASSYSMGQGVDGYTF. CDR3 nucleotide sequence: TGTGCCAGCAGTTACTCGATGGGACAGGGGGTTGATGGCTACACCTTC.

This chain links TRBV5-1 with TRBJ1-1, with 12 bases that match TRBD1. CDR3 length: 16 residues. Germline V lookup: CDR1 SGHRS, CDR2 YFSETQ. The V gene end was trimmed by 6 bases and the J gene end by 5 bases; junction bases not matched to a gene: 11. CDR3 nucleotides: TGCGCCAGCAAGGGGACAGGGGGCCCCCTCGGGACTGAAGCTTTCTTT. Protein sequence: CASKGTGGPLGTEAFF.

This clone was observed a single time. Written as DNA, the CDR3 is TGTGCCAGCAGCCCGTCGATTAGTAGGGGTAACAATGAGCAGTTCTTC. It codes for CASSPSISRGNNEQFF. This sequence joins TRBV4-2 and TRBJ2-1; perhaps TRBD1 as D (5 bases). The CDR3 is 16 amino acids. Deletions cut 4 bases from V and 5 bases from J, with 18 bases between. Germline V lookup: CDR1 LGHNA, CDR2 YNFKEQ.

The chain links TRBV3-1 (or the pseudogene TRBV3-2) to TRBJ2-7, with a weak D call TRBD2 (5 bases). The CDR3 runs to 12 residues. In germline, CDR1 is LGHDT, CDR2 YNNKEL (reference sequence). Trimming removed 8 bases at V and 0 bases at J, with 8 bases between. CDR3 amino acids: CASGRGSYEQYF. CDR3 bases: TGTGCCAGCGGACGGGGCTCCTACGAGCAGTACTTC.

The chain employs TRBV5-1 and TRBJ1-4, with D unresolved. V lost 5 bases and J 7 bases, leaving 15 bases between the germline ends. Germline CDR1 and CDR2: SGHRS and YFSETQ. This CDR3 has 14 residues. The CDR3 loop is CASSQPEVGEKLFF. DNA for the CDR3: TGCGCCAGCAGTCAACCAGAGGTCGGTGAAAAACTGTTTTTT. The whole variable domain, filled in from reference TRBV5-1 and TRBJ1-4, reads KAGVTQTPRYLIKTRGQQVTLSCSPISGHRSVSWYQQTPGQGLQFLFEYFSETQRNKGNFPGRFSGRQFSNSRSEMNVSTLELGDSALYLCASSQPEVGEKLFFGSGTQLSVL.

CDR3 nucleotides: TGTGCCAGCAGCCAAGGACAGGGGGTACCGGTAGCTTTCTTT. As protein: CASSQGQGVPVAFF. The chain combines TRBV4-2 with TRBJ1-1, with 9 bases matching TRBD1. The ends lost 1 base at V and 10 bases at J; junction bases unmatched: 7. CDR3 length: 14 residues. CDR1 LGHNA and CDR2 YNFKEQ come from the germline V gene.

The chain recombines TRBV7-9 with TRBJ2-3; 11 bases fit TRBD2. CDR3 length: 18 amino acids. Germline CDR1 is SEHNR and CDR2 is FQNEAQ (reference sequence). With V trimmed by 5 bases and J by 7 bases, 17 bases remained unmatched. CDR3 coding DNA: TGTGCCAGCAGCCCGAACACTAGCGGGGGCCCCAATCACAATACGCAGTATTTT. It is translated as CASSPNTSGGPNHNTQYF.

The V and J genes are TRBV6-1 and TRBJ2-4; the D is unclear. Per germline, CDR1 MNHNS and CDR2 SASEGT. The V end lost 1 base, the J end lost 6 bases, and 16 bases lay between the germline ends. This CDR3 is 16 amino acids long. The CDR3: CASSEGYVGGTNIQYF. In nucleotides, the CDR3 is TGTGCCAGCAGTGAAGGGTATGTCGGCGGAACAAACATTCAGTACTTC.

The DNA of the CDR3 is TGTGCCAGCAGCCAAGTTAGGGGGCCCCAGCATTTT. Translation gives CASSQVRGPQHF. V and J are TRBV3-1 (or the pseudogene TRBV3-2) and TRBJ1-5, with D possibly matching TRBD1 (5 bases). The CDR3 length is 12 residues. V lost 1 base and J 9 bases, leaving 7 bases between the germline ends. CDR1 and CDR2 (germline): LGHDT, YNNKEL (reference sequence).

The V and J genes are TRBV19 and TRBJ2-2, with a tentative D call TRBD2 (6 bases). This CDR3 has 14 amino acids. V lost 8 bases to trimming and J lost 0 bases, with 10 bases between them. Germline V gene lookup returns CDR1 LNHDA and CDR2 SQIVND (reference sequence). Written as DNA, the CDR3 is TGTGCCAGTCGGGGGACCGCGAACACCGGGGAGCTGTTTTTT. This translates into CASRGTANTGELFF.

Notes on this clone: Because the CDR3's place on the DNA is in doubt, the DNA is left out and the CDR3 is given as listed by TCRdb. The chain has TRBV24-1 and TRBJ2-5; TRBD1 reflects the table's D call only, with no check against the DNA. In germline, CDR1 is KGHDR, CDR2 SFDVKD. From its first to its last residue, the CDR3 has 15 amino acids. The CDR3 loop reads CATSTSGQLQETQYF.

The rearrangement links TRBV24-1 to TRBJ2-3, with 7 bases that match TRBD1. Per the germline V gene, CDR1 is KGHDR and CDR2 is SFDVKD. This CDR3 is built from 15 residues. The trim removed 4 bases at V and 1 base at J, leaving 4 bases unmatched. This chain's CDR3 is CATSDPGTGTDTQYF. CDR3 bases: TGTGCCACCAGTGACCCCGGGACAGGCACAGATACGCAGTATTTT.

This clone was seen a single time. Written as DNA, the CDR3 is TGTGCCAGCAGTCCCAGCGGGACCTTCTACGAGCAGTACTTC. It codes for CASSPSGTFYEQYF. J is TRBJ2-7 and V is TRBV5-6, with 7 bases that match TRBD2. Germline-derived CDR1 and CDR2 are SGHDT and YYEEEE. The CDR3 length is 14 residues. Trimming at V came to 5 bases and at J to 3 bases, leaving 8 bases not matched to a gene.

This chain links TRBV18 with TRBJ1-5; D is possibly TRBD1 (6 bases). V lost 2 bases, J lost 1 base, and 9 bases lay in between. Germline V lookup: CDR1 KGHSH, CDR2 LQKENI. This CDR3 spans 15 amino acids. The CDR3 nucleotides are TGTGCCAGCTCACCAGCAGGGGACAGCAATCAGCCCCAGCATTTT. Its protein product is CASSPAGDSNQPQHF.

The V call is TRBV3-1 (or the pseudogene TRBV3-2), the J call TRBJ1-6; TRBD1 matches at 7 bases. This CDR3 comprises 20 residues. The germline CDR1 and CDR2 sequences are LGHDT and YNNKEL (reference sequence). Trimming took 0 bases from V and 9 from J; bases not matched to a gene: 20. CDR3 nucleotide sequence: TGTGCCAGCAGCCAAGATATCCTAAAAAAGAGGACAGGTGAAGGTTCACCCCTCCACTTT. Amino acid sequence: CASSQDILKKRTGEGSPLHF.

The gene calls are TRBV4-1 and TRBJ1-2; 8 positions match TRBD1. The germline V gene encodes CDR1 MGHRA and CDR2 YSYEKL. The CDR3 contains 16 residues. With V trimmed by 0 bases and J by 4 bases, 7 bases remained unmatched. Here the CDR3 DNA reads TGCGCCAGCAGCCAAGACTCGACAGGGGCAAGCTATGGCTACACCTTC. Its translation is CASSQDSTGASYGYTF.

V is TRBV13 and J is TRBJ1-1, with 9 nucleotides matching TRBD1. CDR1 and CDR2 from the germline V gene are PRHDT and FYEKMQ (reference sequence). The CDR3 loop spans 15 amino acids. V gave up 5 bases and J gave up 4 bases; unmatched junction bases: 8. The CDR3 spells CASSPRQGVVTEAFF. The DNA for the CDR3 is TGTGCCAGCAGCCCGAGACAGGGGGTAGTCACTGAAGCTTTCTTT.

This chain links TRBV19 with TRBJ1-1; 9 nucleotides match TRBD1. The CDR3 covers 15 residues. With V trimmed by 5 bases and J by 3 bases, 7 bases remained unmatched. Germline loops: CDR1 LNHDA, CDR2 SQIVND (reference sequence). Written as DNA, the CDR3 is TGTGCCAGTAGTCTCCTCCGGGACAGGGACACTGAAGCTTTCTTT. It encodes CASSLLRDRDTEAFF.

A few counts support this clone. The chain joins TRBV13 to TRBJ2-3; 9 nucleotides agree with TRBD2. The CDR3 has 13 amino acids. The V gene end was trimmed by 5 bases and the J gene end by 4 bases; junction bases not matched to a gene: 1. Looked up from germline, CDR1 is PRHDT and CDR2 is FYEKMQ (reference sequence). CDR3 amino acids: CASSRGGADTQYF. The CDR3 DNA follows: TGTGCCAGCAGCCGCGGGGGGGCAGATACGCAGTATTTT. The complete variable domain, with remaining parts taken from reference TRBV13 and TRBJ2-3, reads AAGVIQSPRHLIKEKRETATLKCYPIPRHDTVYWYQQGPGQDPQFLISFYEKMQSDKGSIPDRFSAQQFSDYHSELNMSSLELGDSALYFCASSRGGADTQYFGPGTRLTVL.